Each of the 8 T cell receptor beta chains below was sequenced from the same sample in a study of beta chain features in type 1 diabetes. TCRB transcripts that were expressed got sequenced, as all of the isolated RNA had been reverse transcribed. TCRdb's table, derived via immunoSEQ multiplex PCR, lists solely in-frame clones and lacks some. The table lists 310,000 or so clones, 8% to 13% of them singletons, with about 0.015% in the top ten. Sequencing was performed on naive CD4+ T cells from blood. The receptor source for this set is a woman in her 30s in good health.

This clone has just a few counts. V is TRBV6-1 and J is TRBJ2-1; D is perhaps TRBD2 (5 bases). This CDR3 is built from 19 residues. Trimming took off 4 bases at V and 4 bases at J, with 26 bases between the two ends. Germline V lookup: CDR1 MNHNS, CDR2 SASEGT. CDR3 coding DNA: TGTGCCAGCAGTGGAGGCGCTTCCGGGATCCAACTACGATACAATGAGCAGTTCTTC. It encodes CASSGGASGIQLRYNEQFF.

This clone has just a few counts. The V and J genes are TRBV11-2 and TRBJ2-1; 8 bases align to TRBD2. CDR3 length equals 17 residues. V gave up 4 bases and J gave up 7 bases; unmatched junction bases: 15. Germline V gene sequence: CDR1 SGHAT, CDR2 FQNNGV. For the CDR3, the DNA is TGTGCCAGCAGCTCTGGGGGGGTTTTAGCGGGGATTAATGAGCAGTTCTTC. Translation gives CASSSGGVLAGINEQFF.

Only a few counts were recorded for this clone. The chain is built from TRBV19 and TRBJ2-2, with D perhaps TRBD1 (5 bases). The CDR3 spans 12 residues. Germline V gene lookup returns CDR1 LNHDA and CDR2 SQIVND (reference sequence). Trimming took 10 bases from V and 3 from J, leaving 9 bases between them. DNA for the CDR3: TGTGCCACCAGGGTATACACCGGGGAGCTGTTTTTT. Amino acid sequence: CATRVYTGELFF.

This chain joins TRBV9 and TRBJ2-3, with TRBD2 matching 13 bases. The germline V gene has CDR1 SGDLS and CDR2 YYNGEE. The ends lost 4 bases at V and 0 bases at J; junction bases unmatched: 5. This CDR3 is built from 17 residues. In DNA, the CDR3 is TGTGCCAGCAGCACCGGGACTAGCGGGGCTAGCACAGATACGCAGTATTTT. Translated, it gives CASSTGTSGASTDTQYF.

The DNA of the CDR3 is TGTGCCAGCAGCTTAGGACTAGCGGGAAGCACAGATACGCAGTATTTT. It encodes CASSLGLAGSTDTQYF. The chain uses TRBV7-6 and TRBJ2-3, with 11 bases fitting TRBD2. After removal of 1 base from V and 0 bases from J, the junction contained 0 bases not matched to a gene. Germline assignment: CDR1 SGHVS and CDR2 FNYEAQ. The CDR3 contains 16 residues.

This rearrangement joins TRBV10-3 to TRBJ2-1, with 15 bases matching TRBD2. V dropped 6 bases and J dropped 6; count of bases not matched to a gene: 6. The V gene's germline CDR1 is ENHRY and CDR2 SYGVKD. This CDR3 is built from 16 residues. This chain's CDR3 is CAISDGTSGRSNEQFF. CDR3 DNA: TGTGCCATCAGCGATGGGACTAGCGGGAGGTCCAATGAGCAGTTCTTC.

This chain links TRBV5-5 with TRBJ2-5; the match to TRBD2 covers 9 bases. V lost 4 bases and J lost 1; bases outside the gene matches: 5. The CDR3 extends over 15 amino acids. Looked up from germline, CDR1 is SGHKS and CDR2 is YYEKEE (reference sequence). In DNA, the CDR3 is TGTGCCAGCAGCGCCGGACTAGCGACCCAAGAGACCCAGTACTTC. This gives the protein CASSAGLATQETQYF.

This chain links TRBV19 with TRBJ1-2; D is possibly TRBD1 (5 bases). Per germline, CDR1 LNHDA and CDR2 SQIVND (reference sequence). V was cut by 5 bases and J by 2 bases, with 9 bases left in between. The CDR3 runs to 13 residues. CDR3 loop: CASSPSGNYGYTF. CDR3 DNA: TGTGCCAGTAGTCCTTCAGGGAACTATGGCTACACCTTC.